The following is a T cell receptor (beta chain) sequence with its context. The data belong to a study of shared clonotypes between healthy human individuals. CDR1 and CDR2 (germline): LNHDA, SQIVND (reference sequence). The length of the CDR3 is 13 residues. Deletions cut 10 bases from V and 2 bases from J, with 12 bases between. Sorted-subset replicate PCR reactions contained 200 to 250 ng DNA, corresponding to around 30,000 T cell genomes. Clones were sequenced by immunoSEQ multiplex PCR, and TCRdb holds only the in-frame ones, with some missing. Of some 580,000 clones listed, 97% are singletons. The clonotype comes from a woman in her 30s in good health. Material for sequencing was naive CD4+ T cells sorted from blood. Documented subset: CD45RA+ positively selected. The rearrangement joins TRBV19 to TRBJ1-5; D not certain. DNA for the CDR3: TGTGCCACCTCACCGGATGGCAATCAGCCCCAGCATTTT. Translating gives CATSPDGNQPQHF.